This T cell receptor beta chain derives from a study of cytomegalovirus exposure and HLA in healthy donors. It was with 60 Vbeta and 13 Jbeta primers that the PCR ran. The method was immunoSEQ multiplex PCR; TCRdb's version includes in-frame clones alone and lacks a portion of them. This table holds about 190,000 clones, less than 90% found once. The CDR3 contains 14 residues. V shed 5 bases, J shed 6 bases, and the junction held 4 bases outside the gene matches. CDR1 and CDR2 from the germline V gene are MNHNY and SVGAGI (reference sequence). This clone occurred once. The antigen remains unidentified. Study-level points and caveats: Later genetic work tied a missense DCLRE1C variant to beta-chain V and J trimming. In an earlier analysis, most TCR beta V segments were productive about 87% or about 30% of the time. A later analysis showed that HLA-associated TCR beta chains had undergone more clonal expansion than equally common others.

The specimen sequenced was PBMCs. This sequence joins TRBV6-6 and TRBJ1-6, with TRBD1 matching 7 bases. The sequence was obtained from a man aged 50-59 years in good health and CMV-seronegative. The CDR3 protein is CASSRQGVNSPLHF. CDR3 in DNA: TGTGCCAGCAGTCGACAGGGAGTTAATTCACCCCTCCACTTT.